This T cell receptor beta chain was found in a study of early T cells in non-severe SARS-CoV-2 infection. Study context: Unsorted whole-blood RNA was sequenced in bulk, leaving chains unpaired.

CDR1 and CDR2 from the germline V gene are SGHTA and FQGTGA. This CDR3 has 16 residues. With 5 bases removed from V and 4 bases from J, the gap between germline ends came to 15 bases. This clonotype was seen repeatedly, ten times or more. Unique molecular identifier tags were affixed to discrete cDNA molecules. From the 5' RACE reads, TCRdb called clonotypes with MiXCR, one entry per CDR3 protein. Found here are around 33,000 distinct CDR3 sequences, 5.5% to 8% of them singletons; the top ten hold more than 3.5%. The TCR sequence derives from an adult who was a healthcare worker with PCR-confirmed SARS-CoV-2 infection or an uninfected control (not recorded which). The chain employs TRBV7-3 and TRBJ2-6; no reliable D call. What was sequenced was whole blood. The CDR3 region is CASSPPGLPGANVLTF. In nucleotides, the CDR3 is TGTGCCAGCAGCCCTCCCGGTCTCCCCGGGGCCAACGTCCTGACTTTC.